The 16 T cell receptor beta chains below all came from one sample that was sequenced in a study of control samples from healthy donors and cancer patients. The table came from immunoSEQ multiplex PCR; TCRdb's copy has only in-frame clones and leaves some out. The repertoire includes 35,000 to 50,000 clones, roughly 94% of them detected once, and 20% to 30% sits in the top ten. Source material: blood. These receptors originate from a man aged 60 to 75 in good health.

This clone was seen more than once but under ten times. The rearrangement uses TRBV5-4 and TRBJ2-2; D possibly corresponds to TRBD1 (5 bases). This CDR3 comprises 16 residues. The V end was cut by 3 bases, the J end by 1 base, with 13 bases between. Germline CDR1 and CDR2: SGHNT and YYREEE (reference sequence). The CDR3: CASSSTRDRNTGELFF. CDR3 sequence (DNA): TGTGCCAGCAGCTCTACCCGTGACAGGAACACCGGGGAGCTGTTTTTT.

CDR3 sequence reads: CASSPAGTRVEKLFF. For the CDR3, the DNA is TGTGCCAGCAGTCCCGCGGGGACAAGGGTTGAAAAACTGTTTTTT. This chain uses TRBV27 with TRBJ1-4; possibly TRBD1 for D (6 bases). The length of the CDR3 is 15 residues. V lost 5 bases to trimming and J lost 7 bases, with 17 bases between them. Germline loops: CDR1 MNHEY, CDR2 SMNVEV (reference sequence).

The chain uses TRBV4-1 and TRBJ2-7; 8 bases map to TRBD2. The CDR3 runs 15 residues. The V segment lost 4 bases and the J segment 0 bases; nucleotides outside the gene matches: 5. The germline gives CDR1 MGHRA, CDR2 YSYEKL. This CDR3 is CASSLQSGSSYEQYF. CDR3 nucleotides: TGCGCCAGCAGCCTACAAAGCGGGAGCTCCTACGAGCAGTACTTC.

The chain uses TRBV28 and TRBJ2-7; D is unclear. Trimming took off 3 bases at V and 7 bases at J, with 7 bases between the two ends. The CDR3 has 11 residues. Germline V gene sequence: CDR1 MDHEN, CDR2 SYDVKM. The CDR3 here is CASSFKGEQYF. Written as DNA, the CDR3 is TGTGCCAGCAGTTTTAAGGGTGAGCAGTACTTC.

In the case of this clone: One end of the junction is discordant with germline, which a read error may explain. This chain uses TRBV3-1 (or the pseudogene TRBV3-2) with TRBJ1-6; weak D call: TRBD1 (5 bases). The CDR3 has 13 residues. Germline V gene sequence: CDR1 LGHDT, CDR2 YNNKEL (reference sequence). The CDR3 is CASSQGVKSPLHF. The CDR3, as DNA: TGTGCCAGCAGTCAAGGGGTAAAGTCACCCCTCCACTTT.

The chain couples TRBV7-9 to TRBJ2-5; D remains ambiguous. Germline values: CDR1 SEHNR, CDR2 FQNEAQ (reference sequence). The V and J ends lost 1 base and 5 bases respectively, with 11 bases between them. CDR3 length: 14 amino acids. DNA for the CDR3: TGTGCCAGCAGCTTAGTTCTTAGCCAGGAGACCCAGTACTTC. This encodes CASSLVLSQETQYF.

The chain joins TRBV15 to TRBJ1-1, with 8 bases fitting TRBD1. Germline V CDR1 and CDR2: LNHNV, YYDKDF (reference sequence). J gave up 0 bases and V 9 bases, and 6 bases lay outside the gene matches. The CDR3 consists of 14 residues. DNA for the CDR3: TGTGCCACAGGACAGGGATATATGAACACTGAAGCTTTCTTT. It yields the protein CATGQGYMNTEAFF.

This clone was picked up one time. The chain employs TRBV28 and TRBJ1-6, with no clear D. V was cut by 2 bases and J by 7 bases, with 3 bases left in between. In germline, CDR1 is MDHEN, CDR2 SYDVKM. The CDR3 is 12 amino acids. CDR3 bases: TGTGCCAGCAGTTTAAGCAATTCACCCCTCCACTTT. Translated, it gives CASSLSNSPLHF.

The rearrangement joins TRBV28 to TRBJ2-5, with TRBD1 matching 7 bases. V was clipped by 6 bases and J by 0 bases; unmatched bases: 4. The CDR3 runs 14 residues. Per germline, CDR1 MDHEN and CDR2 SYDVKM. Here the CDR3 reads CASREQGNQETQYF. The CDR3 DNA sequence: TGTGCCAGCAGAGAACAGGGGAACCAAGAGACCCAGTACTTC.

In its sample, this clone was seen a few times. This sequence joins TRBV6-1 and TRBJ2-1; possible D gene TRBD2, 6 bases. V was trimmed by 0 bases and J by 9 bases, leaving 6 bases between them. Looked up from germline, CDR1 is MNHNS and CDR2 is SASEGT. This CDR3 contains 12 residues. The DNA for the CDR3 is TGTGCCAGCAGTGAAGCGGGGGGTGAGCAGTTCTTC. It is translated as CASSEAGGEQFF.

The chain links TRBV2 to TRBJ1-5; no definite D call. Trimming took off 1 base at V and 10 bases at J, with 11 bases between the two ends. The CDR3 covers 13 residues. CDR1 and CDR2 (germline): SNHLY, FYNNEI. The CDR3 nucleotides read TGTGCCAGCAGTGAAGACAGCGTCAAACCCCAGCATTTT. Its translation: CASSEDSVKPQHF.

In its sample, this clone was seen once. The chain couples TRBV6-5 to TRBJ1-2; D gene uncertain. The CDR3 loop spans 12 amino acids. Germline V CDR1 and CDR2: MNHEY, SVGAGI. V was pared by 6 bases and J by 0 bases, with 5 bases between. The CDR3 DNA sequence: TGTGCCAGCAGAAGAGCTAACTATGGCTACACCTTC. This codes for CASRRANYGYTF.

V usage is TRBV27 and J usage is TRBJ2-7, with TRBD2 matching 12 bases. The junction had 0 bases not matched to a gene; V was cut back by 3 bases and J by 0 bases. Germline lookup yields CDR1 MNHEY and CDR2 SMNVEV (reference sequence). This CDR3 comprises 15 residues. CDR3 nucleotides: TGTGCCAGCAGTTTGACTAGCGGGGGCTCCTACGAGCAGTACTTC. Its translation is CASSLTSGGSYEQYF.

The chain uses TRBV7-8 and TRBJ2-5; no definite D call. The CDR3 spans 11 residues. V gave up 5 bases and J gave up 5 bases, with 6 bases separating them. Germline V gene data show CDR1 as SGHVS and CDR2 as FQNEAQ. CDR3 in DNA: TGTGCCAGCAGCCGTGGGGAGACCCAGTACTTC. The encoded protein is CASSRGETQYF.

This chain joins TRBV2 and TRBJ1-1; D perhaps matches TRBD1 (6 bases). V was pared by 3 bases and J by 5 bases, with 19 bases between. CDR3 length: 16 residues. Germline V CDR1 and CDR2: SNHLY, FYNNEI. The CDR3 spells CASSEGGAKRDTEAFF. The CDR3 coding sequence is TGTGCCAGCAGTGAGGGGGGGGCGAAGCGAGATACTGAAGCTTTCTTT.

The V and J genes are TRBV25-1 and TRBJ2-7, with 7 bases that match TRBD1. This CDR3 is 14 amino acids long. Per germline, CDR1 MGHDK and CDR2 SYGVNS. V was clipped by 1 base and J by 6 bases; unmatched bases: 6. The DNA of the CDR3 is TGTGCCAGCAGTGAATTTGTGGGACAGAGCGAGCAGTACTTC. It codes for CASSEFVGQSEQYF.